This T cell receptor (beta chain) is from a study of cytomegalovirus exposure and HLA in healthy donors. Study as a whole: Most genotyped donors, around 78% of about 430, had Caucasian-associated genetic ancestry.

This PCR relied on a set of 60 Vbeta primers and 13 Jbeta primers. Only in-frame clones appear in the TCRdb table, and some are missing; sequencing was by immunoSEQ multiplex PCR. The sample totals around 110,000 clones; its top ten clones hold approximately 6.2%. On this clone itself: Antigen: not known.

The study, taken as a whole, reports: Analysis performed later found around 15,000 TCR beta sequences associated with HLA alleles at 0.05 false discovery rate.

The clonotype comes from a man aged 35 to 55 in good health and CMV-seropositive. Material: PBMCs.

The CDR3 sequence is CASSLRQGGTGELFF. For the CDR3, the DNA is TGCGCCAGCAGCCTTCGACAGGGGGGAACCGGGGAGCTGTTTTTT. V gene TRBV5-1 combines with J gene TRBJ2-2; TRBD1 aligns across 9 bases. Trimming took 4 bases from V and 5 from J; bases not matched to a gene: 6. Per the germline V gene, CDR1 is SGHRS and CDR2 is YFSETQ. The CDR3 totals 15 residues.